These 31 T cell receptor beta chains originate from one sample sequenced in a study of cytomegalovirus exposure and HLA in healthy donors. Use of 60 Vbeta and 13 Jbeta primers characterized the PCR. TCRdb keeps only in-frame clones here, not all; method: immunoSEQ multiplex PCR. The repertoire shows 180,000 or so clones; the top ten hold 0.74%. The sequenced material came from PBMCs. The receptors stem from a boy younger than 18 in good health and CMV-seronegative.

The CDR3: CAWQTDLSYEQYF. The CDR3, as DNA: TGTGCCTGGCAGACAGACCTCTCCTACGAGCAGTACTTC. V is TRBV30 and J is TRBJ2-7, with D possibly TRBD1 on 5 matching bases. The ends were cut back, 5 bases at V and 0 bases at J, with 11 bases in the middle. Germline lookup yields CDR1 GTSNPN and CDR2 SVGIG (reference sequence). The CDR3 contains 13 residues.

Comments on this clone: The same CDR3 can be traced to other DNA sequences in this sample. This chain joins TRBV10-3 and TRBJ2-7; D possibly matches TRBD1 or TRBD2 (6 bases each). This CDR3 region has 15 residues. Germline V gene lookup returns CDR1 ENHRY and CDR2 SYGVKD. Trimming stripped 6 bases from V and 1 base from J, with 16 bases between. The CDR3, as DNA: TGTGCCATCAGGGAGGGGGGCCCTTGGTCCTACGAGCAGTACTTC. Amino acids: CAIREGGPWSYEQYF.

The V gene is TRBV5-1, the J gene TRBJ2-5; 8 nucleotides line up with TRBD1. The J call may be in error: the DNA end matches TRBJ2-7 better. The CDR3 loop spans 16 amino acids. Germline CDR1 SGHRS, CDR2 YFSETQ. The CDR3 loop reads CASSLAGGTTSYEQYF. CDR3 nucleotides: TGCGCCAGCAGCTTGGCAGGGGGCACGACCTCCTACGAGCAGTACTTC.

The rearrangement joins TRBV18 to TRBJ1-6, with TRBD1 as a possible D gene (5 bases). Trimming pared 8 bases from V and 4 bases from J, leaving 15 bases between. CDR1 is KGHSH, CDR2 LQKENI, per germline. The CDR3 consists of 15 residues. The CDR3 DNA is TGTGCCAGCGCAGAGGACACGGATTATAATTCACCCCTCCACTTT. Residues: CASAEDTDYNSPLHF.

J is TRBJ2-2 and V is TRBV10-1; possible D gene TRBD1, 5 bases. In germline, CDR1 is WNHNN, CDR2 SYGVQD (reference sequence). This CDR3 has 15 residues. Trimming shortened V by 0 bases and J by 3 bases, and 8 bases separated the two germline ends. CDR3 coding DNA: TGCGCCAGCAGTGAGTCGTTAGGGGACACCGGGGAGCTGTTTTTT. It yields the protein CASSESLGDTGELFF.

This rearrangement joins TRBV15 to TRBJ2-1, with D maybe TRBD2 (7 bases). Per germline, CDR1 LNHNV and CDR2 YYDKDF (reference sequence). The V and J ends lost 0 bases and 3 bases respectively, with 18 bases between them. The CDR3 runs 18 residues. CDR3 in DNA: TGTGCCACCAGCAGAGATAGAGGCGGGGGCACCCTCTACAATGAGCAGTTCTTC. Protein product: CATSRDRGGGTLYNEQFF.

V usage is TRBV11-1 and J usage is TRBJ2-1, with 7 bases matching TRBD2. The V gene's germline CDR1 is SGHAT and CDR2 FQDESV (reference sequence). The CDR3 spans 16 residues. With 3 bases clipped from V and 2 bases from J, the junction kept 7 bases outside the gene matches. CDR3 region: CASSFARRGTYNEQFF. Here the CDR3 DNA reads TGTGCCAGCAGCTTCGCACGGCGGGGGACCTACAATGAGCAGTTCTTC.

The chain joins TRBV2 to TRBJ2-2, with D maybe TRBD2 (7 bases). Germline V CDR1 and CDR2: SNHLY, FYNNEI. The CDR3 has 14 amino acids. The V end was cut by 5 bases, the J end by 6 bases, with 13 bases between. CDR3 DNA sequence: TGTGCCAGCAGTACCGGGGGGCCTGCCGGGGAGCTGTTTTTT. The encoded protein is CASSTGGPAGELFF.

This chain connects TRBV6-1 to TRBJ2-1, with D possibly matching TRBD1 (6 bases). The CDR3 spans 11 residues. The germline CDR1 and CDR2 sequences are MNHNS and SASEGT. V lost 7 bases and J lost 9, with 10 bases in between. The CDR3 is CASTRGGEQFF. The CDR3, as DNA: TGTGCCAGCACCAGGGGCGGTGAGCAGTTCTTC.

The gene calls are TRBV9 and TRBJ1-6, with D perhaps TRBD1 (5 bases). The V gene's germline CDR1 is SGDLS and CDR2 YYNGEE. The CDR3 extends over 15 amino acids. V lost 0 bases and J 7 bases, leaving 11 bases between the germline ends. The CDR3 loop reads CASSVEGASNSPLHF. The CDR3 bases are TGTGCCAGCAGCGTAGAAGGGGCGTCAAATTCACCCCTCCACTTT.

The V call is TRBV28, the J call TRBJ1-1, with TRBD1 identical over 8 bases. Trimming removed 2 bases from V and 1 base from J; junction bases left unmatched: 3. Germline V gene lookup returns CDR1 MDHEN and CDR2 SYDVKM. The CDR3 has 15 residues. CDR3 sequence (DNA): TGTGCCAGCAGTTTACATACAGGGGGGAACACTGAAGCTTTCTTT. Protein product: CASSLHTGGNTEAFF.

The chain is built from TRBV7-2 and TRBJ2-1; 13 nucleotides align to TRBD2. V lost 5 bases, J lost 8 bases, and 6 bases stayed unmatched. The CDR3 length is 15 residues. Germline V lookup: CDR1 SGHTA, CDR2 FQGNSA. The CDR3 sequence: CASSQLAGGHDEQFF. For the CDR3, the DNA is TGTGCCAGCAGCCAACTAGCGGGGGGGCATGATGAGCAGTTCTTC.

The rearrangement links TRBV14 to TRBJ2-2, with unresolved D. The CDR3 sequence is 18 residues long. The germline gives CDR1 SGHDN, CDR2 FVKESK. Trimming took off 2 bases at V and 2 bases at J, with 18 bases between the two ends. The CDR3 is CASSQTRSPRRNTGELFF. The CDR3 DNA is TGTGCCAGCAGCCAAACCAGGTCGCCCAGAAGAAACACCGGGGAGCTGTTTTTT. Combining the CDR3 with reference TRBV14 and TRBJ2-2 gives the whole variable domain EAGVTQFPSHSVIEKGQTVTLRCDPISGHDNLYWYRRVMGKEIKFLLHFVKESKQDESGMPNNRFLAERTGGTYSTLKVQPAELEDSGVYFCASSQTRSPRRNTGELFFGEGSRLTVL.

The genes are TRBV7-6 and TRBJ2-5; D perhaps matches TRBD1 (5 bases). The CDR3 has 15 residues. The germline V gene encodes CDR1 SGHVS and CDR2 FNYEAQ. V was trimmed by 5 bases and J by 5 bases, leaving 18 bases between them. As DNA, the CDR3 is TGTGCCAGCAGCCACGGCCCCCAGGGTCCCGAGACCCAGTACTTC. Its translation is CASSHGPQGPETQYF.

The J gene is TRBJ1-4, the V gene TRBV28; D is perhaps TRBD1 (5 bases). The CDR3 is 15 residues long. In germline, CDR1 is MDHEN, CDR2 SYDVKM. V was clipped by 6 bases and J by 12 bases, with 23 bases between them. The chain's CDR3 is CASRLGFTPGGELFF. The CDR3 DNA follows: TGTGCCAGCAGATTGGGCTTCACTCCGGGGGGGGAACTGTTTTTT.

This chain joins TRBV2 and TRBJ1-5; 11 bases line up with TRBD1. The CDR3 covers 15 residues. The junction had 6 bases not matched to a gene; V was cut back by 5 bases and J by 6 bases. CDR1 is SNHLY and CDR2 is FYNNEI in the germline V gene. This CDR3 is CASSPSGTGGQPQHF. The CDR3 bases are TGTGCCAGCAGTCCCTCCGGGACAGGGGGTCAGCCCCAGCATTTT.

The chain joins TRBV7-2 to TRBJ2-6; D unclear. Deletions cut 3 bases from V and 1 base from J, with 4 bases between. CDR3 length: 14 amino acids. Germline values: CDR1 SGHTA, CDR2 FQGNSA. The CDR3 sequence: CASSLRSGANVLTF. CDR3 nucleotide sequence: TGTGCCAGCAGCTTGCGGTCTGGGGCCAACGTCCTGACTTTC.

V usage is TRBV6-5 and J usage is TRBJ2-7, with 8 bases identical to TRBD1. CDR1 and CDR2 (germline): MNHEY, SVGAGI. V dropped 5 bases and J dropped 7; count of bases not matched to a gene: 10. This CDR3 spans 14 amino acids. CDR3 region: CASSGSQGAREQYF. In nucleotides, the CDR3 is TGTGCCAGCAGTGGCAGCCAGGGGGCGAGGGAGCAGTACTTC.

V usage is TRBV7-3 and J usage is TRBJ2-1, with 9 bases fitting TRBD2. The V gene's germline CDR1 is SGHTA and CDR2 FQGTGA. With 1 base clipped from V and 4 bases from J, the junction kept 5 bases outside the gene matches. There are 16 residues in the CDR3. CDR3 sequence reads: CASSLSSGGFYNEQFF. DNA for the CDR3: TGTGCCAGCAGCTTAAGTAGCGGGGGCTTTTACAATGAGCAGTTCTTC.

The chain combines TRBV6-1 with TRBJ2-7; D not certain. Germline V gene sequence: CDR1 MNHNS, CDR2 SASEGT. Trimming took 3 bases from V and 2 from J, leaving 5 bases between them. The CDR3 consists of 12 residues. CDR3: CASSDAAYEQYF. DNA for the CDR3: TGTGCCAGCAGTGATGCAGCCTACGAGCAGTACTTC.

V usage is TRBV30 and J usage is TRBJ2-1; 8 nucleotides line up with TRBD2. Germline CDR1 GTSNPN, CDR2 SVGIG (reference sequence). V shed 5 bases and J 5 bases; nucleotides not matched to a gene: 8. CDR3 length: 14 residues. CDR3 sequence (DNA): TGTGCCTGGGGCGAGGGACTAGGTGACAATGAGCAGTTCTTC. It encodes CAWGEGLGDNEQFF.

The chain employs TRBV6-5 and TRBJ1-1; unclear D gene. The CDR3 spans 15 residues. CDR1 is MNHEY, CDR2 SVGAGI, per germline. V was trimmed by 4 bases and J by 8 bases, leaving 20 bases between them. CDR3 bases: TGTGCCAGCAGTTTTCAGACACCCCGAACACTGGAAGCTTTCTTT. As protein: CASSFQTPRTLEAFF.

This chain uses TRBV18 with TRBJ1-4; unclear D gene. Germline CDR1 KGHSH, CDR2 LQKENI. The germline V and J ends were trimmed by 3 bases and 2 bases, with 4 bases remaining between them. The CDR3 is 13 residues long. CDR3 nucleotide sequence: TGTGCCAGCTCACCGCGGACTAATGAAAAACTGTTTTTT. It codes for CASSPRTNEKLFF.

V and J are TRBV27 and TRBJ2-7, with TRBD1 matching 9 bases. Per germline, CDR1 MNHEY and CDR2 SMNVEV (reference sequence). The V and J ends lost 6 bases and 5 bases, in that order; junction bases with no gene match: 8. The length of the CDR3 is 14 residues. As DNA, the CDR3 is TGTGCCAGCAGGCGGGACAGGGCGGTACACGAGCAGTACTTC. It specifies CASRRDRAVHEQYF.

V gene TRBV14 combines with J gene TRBJ1-4; D remains unclear. This CDR3 spans 18 amino acids. Germline CDR1 SGHDN, CDR2 FVKESK. Trimming removed 1 base from V and 0 bases from J, with 15 bases in between. The CDR3 region has the DNA TGTGCCAGCAGCCAAGGTGTTTTTCTACCGACAACTAATGAAAAACTGTTTTTT. Amino acids: CASSQGVFLPTTNEKLFF.

In DNA, the CDR3 is TGTGCCAGCACCAGTGGTGGCACTGAAGCTTTCTTT. Translated, it gives CASTSGGTEAFF. This chain links TRBV6-5 with TRBJ1-1; D remains ambiguous. The CDR3 length is 12 residues. Germline values: CDR1 MNHEY, CDR2 SVGAGI. The germline V and J ends were trimmed by 7 bases and 4 bases, with 10 bases remaining between them.

The chain joins TRBV4-1 to TRBJ1-3, with D perhaps matching TRBD1 (6 bases). The V end was cut by 0 bases, the J end by 2 bases, with 8 bases between. CDR1 MGHRA and CDR2 YSYEKL come from the germline V gene. This CDR3 is built from 15 residues. The CDR3 DNA sequence: TGCGCCAGCAGCCAAGATGGGACAACTGGAAACACCATATATTTT. Translated, it gives CASSQDGTTGNTIYF.

V is TRBV11-2 and J is TRBJ2-3; TRBD2 matches at 13 bases. The CDR3 is made up of 17 amino acids. V lost 0 bases to trimming and J lost 1 base; unmatched junction nucleotides: 1. CDR1 is SGHAT and CDR2 is FQNNGV in the germline V gene. This CDR3 reads CASSLDGLAGGTDTQYF. The DNA of the CDR3 is TGTGCCAGCAGCTTAGATGGACTAGCGGGGGGCACAGATACGCAGTATTTT.

This sequence joins TRBV12-5 and TRBJ1-3; no firm D call. The V end was cut by 4 bases, the J end by 6 bases, with 13 bases between. Germline-derived CDR1 and CDR2 are LGHNT and FRNRAP. The CDR3 loop spans 14 amino acids. The CDR3 bases are TGTGCTAGTGGTTCCGCAGGTCTACAAAACACCATATATTTT. Translated: CASGSAGLQNTIYF.

The chain employs TRBV2 and TRBJ1-5, with TRBD1 matching 9 bases. The CDR3 is 15 residues long. Germline V lookup: CDR1 SNHLY, CDR2 FYNNEI. Trimming took 6 bases from V and 5 from J; bases not matched to a gene: 8. In nucleotides, the CDR3 is TGTGCCAGCAGGGGGACAGGGATTATCTATCAGCCCCAGCATTTT. This translates into CASRGTGIIYQPQHF.

J is TRBJ1-5 and V is TRBV30; D is unclear. The CDR3 is made up of 13 amino acids. The germline CDR1 and CDR2 sequences are GTSNPN and SVGIG (reference sequence). Trimming took 2 bases from V and 0 from J, leaving 5 bases between them. This CDR3 reads CAWSSGSNQPQHF. CDR3 DNA: TGTGCCTGGAGTTCGGGTAGCAATCAGCCCCAGCATTTT.